This is a list of T cell receptor beta chains from one sample in a study of T cells in Graves' hyperthyroidism and ophthalmopathy. Via MiXCR, TCRdb re-called the multiplex PCR reads, giving one row per CDR3 protein. Altogether around 690,000 distinct CDR3 sequences are present, 15% to 20% being singletons, with the ten largest covering 15% to 19%. The sequenced sample consisted of blood. All receptors derive from a man aged 50 or older with Graves' hyperthyroidism. The CDR3 runs from the conserved cysteine through the conserved F or W. A D gene is named only where the DNA matches it firmly. Some rows have no size entry. The others give once, few or many, or a class for an expanded clone.

TRBV27	15	TRBJ2-2	many	TRBD2	CASSLSLAGSGELFF	TGTGCCAGCAGTTTAAGTCTAGCGGGTTCCGGGGAGCTGTTTTTT
TRBV3-1	12	TRBJ2-7	-	-	CASSQSEHEQYF	TGTGCCAGCAGCCAAAGTGAGCACGAGCAGTACTTC
TRBV28	16	TRBJ1-6	many	-	CASSGGYWSYNSPLHF	TGTGCCAGCAGTGGGGGTTATTGGTCCTATAATTCACCCCTCCACTTT
TRBV18	16	TRBJ1-2	-	-	CASSPLQESTTYGYTF	TGTGCCAGCTCACCACTTCAGGAATCAACGACCTATGGCTACACCTTC
TRBV3-1	13	TRBJ1-5	few	TRBD1	CASSYRGHQPQHF	TGTGCCAGCAGCTACAGGGGGCATCAGCCCCAGCATTTT
TRBV5-6	15	TRBJ2-1	-	-	CASSARLASYNEQFF	TGTGCCAGCAGCGCACGCCTAGCCTCCTACAATGAGCAGTTCTTC
TRBV2	14	TRBJ2-7	many	TRBD2	CASRELAGAYEQYF	TGTGCCAGCAGAGAACTAGCGGGTGCTTACGAGCAGTACTTC
TRBV6-2/TRBV6-3	14	TRBJ2-7	many	-	CASSDPGLSYEQYF	TGTGCCAGCAGCGACCCTGGACTTTCCTACGAGCAGTACTTC
TRBV28	13	TRBJ2-2	many	TRBD2	CASRWTSGGELFF	TGTGCCAGCAGGTGGACTAGCGGCGGGGAGCTGTTTTTT
TRBV30	15	TRBJ2-7	few	TRBD1	CAWISRDRGSYEQYF	TGTGCCTGGATTAGCCGGGACAGGGGGTCCTACGAGCAGTACTTC
TRBV5-5	14	TRBJ2-7	few	TRBD2	CASSLEGGPYEQYF	TGTGCCAGCAGCTTGGAGGGAGGGCCCTACGAGCAGTACTTC
TRBV28	17	TRBJ2-3	-	TRBD2	CASSLALPGGPTDTQYF	TGTGCCAGCAGTCTAGCCCTACCGGGAGGGCCCACAGATACGCAGTATTTT
TRBV7-9	14	TRBJ1-2	many	-	CASSRGQFNYGYTF	TGTGCCAGCAGCAGGGGTCAGTTTAACTATGGCTACACCTTC
TRBV20-1	15	TRBJ1-1	many	-	CSARQTQGGDTEAFF	TGCAGTGCTAGACAAACTCAGGGAGGGGACACTGAAGCTTTCTTT
TRBV19	14	TRBJ1-5	many	-	CATAAGADYQPQHF	TGTGCCACTGCGGCGGGGGCCGATTATCAGCCCCAGCATTTT
TRBV6-7	14	TRBJ1-5	-	TRBD1	CATSPRGDNQPQHF	TGTGCCACTTCTCCCAGGGGGGACAATCAGCCCCAGCATTTT
TRBV28	13	TRBJ2-7	many	TRBD1	CASATGGGYEQYF	TGTGCCAGCGCGACAGGGGGCGGCTACGAGCAGTACTTC
TRBV19	15	TRBJ2-3	-	TRBD1	CASQGDTALTDTQYF	TGTGCCAGCCAGGGGGACACCGCACTAACAGATACGCAGTATTTT
TRBV6-5	15	TRBJ2-7	many	-	CASSYSAQQTYEQYF	TGTGCCAGCAGTTACTCGGCCCAGCAGACCTACGAGCAGTACTTC
TRBV30	14	TRBJ1-5	-	-	CAWSPLDRNQPQHF	TGTGCCTGGAGTCCCCTCGACAGGAACCAGCCCCAGCATTTT
TRBV5-8	15	TRBJ1-1	many	-	CASSYLQGRGTEAFF	TGTGCCAGCAGCTACCTCCAGGGGAGGGGCACTGAAGCTTTCTTT
TRBV10-3	14	TRBJ2-5	many	TRBD1	CAIRESTGQETQYF	TGTGCCATCAGGGAATCGACAGGGCAAGAGACCCAGTACTTC
TRBV6-2/TRBV6-3	15	TRBJ1-1	-	-	CASRPQGHPNTEAFF	TGTGCCAGCAGACCTCAGGGACACCCGAACACTGAAGCTTTCTTT
TRBV13	16	TRBJ2-7	-	TRBD1	CASSLGQGRWWNEQYF	TGTGCCAGCAGCCTGGGACAGGGGAGATGGTGGAACGAGCAGTACTTC
TRBV30	14	TRBJ2-1	many	TRBD2	CAGTSGESYNEQFF	TGTGCCGGAACTAGCGGAGAGTCCTACAATGAGCAGTTCTTC
TRBV20-1	13	TRBJ2-5	few	TRBD2	CSEIAGVQETQYF	TGCAGTGAAATAGCGGGAGTACAAGAGACCCAGTACTTC
TRBV6-1	15	TRBJ2-7	many	TRBD1	CASSWAGTGVYEQYF	TGTGCCAGCAGTTGGGCCGGGACAGGGGTCTACGAGCAGTACTTC
TRBV29-1	14	TRBJ2-7	few	TRBD2	CSVGGGSITYEQYF	TGCAGCGTTGGGGGCGGGAGTATCACCTACGAGCAGTACTTC
TRBV24-1	16	TRBJ2-2	-	TRBD1	CATSPDRGRRGGELFF	TGTGCCACCAGTCCGGACAGGGGGCGCCGGGGCGGGGAGCTGTTTTTT
TRBV7-9	13	TRBJ1-1	many	-	CASSLDIGTEAFF	TGTGCCAGCAGCTTAGACATCGGCACTGAAGCTTTCTTT
TRBV7-8	13	TRBJ1-5	-	-	CASILAGGQPQHF	-
TRBV6-2/TRBV6-3	15	TRBJ2-7	-	TRBD1	CASSYEYRGRHEQYF	TGTGCCAGCAGTTACGAGTACAGGGGGCGGCACGAGCAGTACTTC
TRBV7-6	14	TRBJ2-5	many	-	CASSLLRGGETQYF	TGTGCCAGCAGCTTGTTGAGGGGGGGGGAGACCCAGTACTTC
TRBV20-1	12	TRBJ1-4	-	TRBD1	CSARTGNEKLFF	TGCAGTGCCCGGACAGGGAATGAAAAACTGTTTTTT
TRBV11-3	16	TRBJ2-3	many	TRBD2	CASSVEGSGSADTQYF	TGTGCCAGCAGCGTAGAGGGTAGCGGGAGCGCAGATACGCAGTATTTT
TRBV13	20	TRBJ2-1	-	TRBD2	CASSLRFRLAGVPQEDEQFF	TGTGCCAGCAGCTTACGCTTCCGACTAGCGGGAGTCCCCCAGGAAGATGAGCAGTTCTTC
TRBV7-6	14	TRBJ2-1	many	-	CASSPGQPYNEQFF	TGTGCCAGCAGCCCTGGACAGCCGTACAATGAGCAGTTCTTC
TRBV24-1	13	TRBJ1-1	once	-	CATAAGSDTEAFF	TGTGCCACCGCTGCAGGGAGTGACACTGAAGCTTTCTTT
TRBV12-3/TRBV12-4	14	TRBJ2-7	many	TRBD1	CASSPQTGKGEQYF	TGTGCCAGCAGTCCCCAGACAGGGAAGGGCGAGCAGTACTTC